This TCR beta chain was identified during a study of PD-L1 blockade in urothelial cancer. Across the study: Patients commenced atezolizumab at some point between 2014 and 2015, and it was given at 1,200 mg intravenously every 3 weeks. Between 0 and 3 chemotherapy regimens preceded treatment for each patient. Blood was analyzed 3 weeks (second dose) and 6 weeks after treatment start.

In germline, CDR1 is KGHSH, CDR2 LQKENI. V was pared by 3 bases and J by 6 bases, with 2 bases of the junction left unmatched. This CDR3 is built from 13 residues. TCRdb keeps only in-frame clones here, not all; method: immunoSEQ multiplex PCR. Of about 30,000 clones listed, around 86% are singletons. The chain employs TRBV18 and TRBJ2-7; 10 bases align to TRBD1. Sequencing was performed on PBMCs, taken around atezolizumab (anti-PD-L1) treatment. This TCR came from a man aged 45 to 65 with urothelial cancer. The CDR3: CASSPRDRGEQYV. The CDR3, as DNA: TGTGCCAGCTCACCCCGGGACAGGGGCGAGCAGTACGTC.